This T cell receptor beta chain derives from a study of human T cells and chemical hapten exposure. Findings and limits, study-wide: No change in TCRs above 1 in 1000 frequency was produced by DPC sensitization.

From the RACE reads, TCRdb called clonotypes with MiXCR, one entry per CDR3 protein. The data hold around 85,000 distinct CDR3 sequences, with over 10% observed a single time. Regarding this clonotype: The antigen is unknown.

Sample time point: patch test 3, about 24 weeks after DPC sensitization. Documented treatment: therapeutic diphenylcyclopropenone sensitization with weekly scalp DPC. Germline values: CDR1 SNHLY, CDR2 FYNNEI. Trimming at V came to 2 bases and at J to 4 bases, leaving 5 bases not matched to a gene. The CDR3 covers 15 residues. The material sequenced was whole blood, taken in connection with sensitization to the hapten diphenylcyclopropenone (DPC). The clonotype comes from a woman between 50 and 59 years old with alopecia areata. Some clones in this sample may be carry-over from other donors' samples. The chain recombines TRBV2 with TRBJ2-1; 7 bases agree with TRBD2. The CDR3 region is CASSERTSAYNEQFF. CDR3 sequence (DNA): TGTGCCAGCAGTGAACGTACTAGCGCTTACAATGAGCAGTTCTTC.